The clone carrying this T cell receptor beta chain was seen at least ten times. Its target is not known. CDR3 size: 15 residues. Looked up from germline, CDR1 is LGHDT and CDR2 is YNNKEL (reference sequence). V dropped 1 base and J dropped 2 bases, with 11 bases sitting between them. These data belong to a study of prognosis after radiotherapy for stage I lung cancer. Study summary: Operability status for all non-small cell lung cancer patients was recorded as medically inoperable. The patient group consisted of some twelve men and over 5 women whose ages spanned roughly 53 to 90, median approximately 74 years.

With two-round multiplex PCR, TCR beta CDR3 sequences were amplified from genomic DNA. The authors ran first-round PCR with primers specific to each TRBV and TRBJ gene. TCRdb recomputed calls from the multiplex PCR reads with MiXCR, one row per CDR3 protein. The sample holds 20,000 or so distinct CDR3 sequences, 35% to 45% seen once. The study's findings and limits: Usage of TRBV and TRBJ genes reportedly differed between metastatic and non-metastatic patients.

The specimen comprised PBMCs, sampled before or after stereotactic body radiation therapy (not recorded which). The source of this sequence is a donor at least 50 years old with non-small cell lung cancer. This sequence joins TRBV3-1 and TRBJ2-5; the D gene is possibly TRBD2 (6 bases). The CDR3 sequence is CASSQVVGGQETQYF. CDR3 nucleotides: TGTGCCAGCAGCCAAGTCGTGGGAGGACAAGAGACCCAGTACTTC.